Sequencing of this TCR beta chain was carried out in a study of CD8 T cell repertoires and HIV-1 epitope variants. Study results and caveats: No clonotypes responded to the TAALDMSHF plasma variant; roughly five recognized KF9, one HW9.

Germline lookup yields CDR1 SEHNR and CDR2 FQNEAQ (reference sequence). The CDR3 totals 14 residues. Trimming stripped 4 bases from V and 2 bases from J, with 12 bases between. Details on this clone: The antigen is not known.

TCRdb's table, derived via immunoSEQ multiplex PCR, lists solely in-frame clones and lacks some. The sample has approximately 5,000 clones, roughly 68% seen once. The receptor was isolated from a male donor with HIV. This chain connects TRBV7-9 to TRBJ2-7; D unclear. Sequencing was done on a sample of cultured CD8+ T cells derived from PBMCs. CDR3 sequence reads: CASSSDAKAYEQYF. DNA for the CDR3: TGTGCCAGCAGCTCGGACGCGAAGGCCTACGAGCAGTACTTC.